This T cell receptor beta chain originates from a study of CD8+CD57+ T cells in acquired aplastic anemia. Patients chosen for sequencing had CD8+CD57+ cells that had expanded, as shown by flow cytometry. The use of genomic DNA as template underpinned the TCR beta VDJ and CDR3 profiling. TCRdb used MiXCR to reprocess the reads, holding one entry per CDR3 protein. The data contain about 260,000 distinct CDR3 sequences, about 80% of them singletons. Study observations and caveats: Overlap between patients and controls comprised 25 to 30 CD8+ CDR3 sequences.

A remark on this clonotype: Its specificity is unknown.

With 7 bases removed from V and 3 bases from J, the gap between germline ends came to 16 bases. CDR1 and CDR2 from the germline V gene are MNHEY and SVGAGI. The CDR3 covers 14 residues. The material sequenced was sorted CD4+, CD8+, or CD8+CD57+ T cells (not recorded which) from PBMCs. The chain couples TRBV6-5 to TRBJ2-7; D gene ambiguous. This receptor was taken from a human donor with aplastic anemia. The CDR3 DNA follows: TGTGCCAGCACCTCGGGCAGGTCCCTCTACGAGCAGTACTTC. Protein: CASTSGRSLYEQYF.